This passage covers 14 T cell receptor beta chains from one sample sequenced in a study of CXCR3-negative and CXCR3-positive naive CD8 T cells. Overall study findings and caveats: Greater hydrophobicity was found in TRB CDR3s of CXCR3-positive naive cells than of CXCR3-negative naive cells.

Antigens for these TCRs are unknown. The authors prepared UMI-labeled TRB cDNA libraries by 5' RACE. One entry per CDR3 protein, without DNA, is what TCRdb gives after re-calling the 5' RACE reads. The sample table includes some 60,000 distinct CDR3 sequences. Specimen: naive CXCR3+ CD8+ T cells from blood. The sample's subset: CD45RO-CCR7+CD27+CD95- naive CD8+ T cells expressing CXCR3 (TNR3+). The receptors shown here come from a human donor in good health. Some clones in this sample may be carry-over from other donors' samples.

Here the CDR3 reads CASSTTTGWAGELFF. The chain recombines TRBV28 with TRBJ2-2; TCRdb selects TRBD1, and the lack of DNA leaves this call unchecked. Germline CDR1 MDHEN, CDR2 SYDVKM. This CDR3 is 15 amino acids long.

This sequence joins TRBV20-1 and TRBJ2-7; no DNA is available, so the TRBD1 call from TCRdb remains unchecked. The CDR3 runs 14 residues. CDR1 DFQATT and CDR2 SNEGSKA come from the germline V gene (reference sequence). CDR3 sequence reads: CSASGTWSSYEQYF.

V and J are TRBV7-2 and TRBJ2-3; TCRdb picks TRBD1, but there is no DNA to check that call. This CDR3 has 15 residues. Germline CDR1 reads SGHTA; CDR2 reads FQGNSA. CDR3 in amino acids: CASNSGGYSIDTQYF.

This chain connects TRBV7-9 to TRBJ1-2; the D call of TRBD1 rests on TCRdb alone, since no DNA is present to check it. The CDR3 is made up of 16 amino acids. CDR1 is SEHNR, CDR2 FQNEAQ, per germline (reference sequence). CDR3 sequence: CASSPRQTETNYGYTF.

The chain's CDR3 is CASGLVAGDQPQHF. The V and J genes are TRBV12-5 and TRBJ1-5. Germline V lookup: CDR1 LGHNT, CDR2 FRNRAP. The CDR3 loop spans 14 amino acids.

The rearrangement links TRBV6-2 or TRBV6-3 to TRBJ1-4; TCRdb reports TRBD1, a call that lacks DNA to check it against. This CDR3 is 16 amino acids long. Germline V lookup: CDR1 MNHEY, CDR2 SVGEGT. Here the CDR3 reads CASSLDTYATNEKLFF.

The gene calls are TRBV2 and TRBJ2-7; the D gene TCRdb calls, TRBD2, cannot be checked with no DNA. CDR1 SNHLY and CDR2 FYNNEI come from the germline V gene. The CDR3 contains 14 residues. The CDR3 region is CASSETSGHYEQYF.

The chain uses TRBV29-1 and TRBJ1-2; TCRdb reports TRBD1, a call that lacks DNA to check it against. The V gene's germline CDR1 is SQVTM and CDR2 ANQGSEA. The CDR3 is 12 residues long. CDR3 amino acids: CSVEGLGPGYTF.

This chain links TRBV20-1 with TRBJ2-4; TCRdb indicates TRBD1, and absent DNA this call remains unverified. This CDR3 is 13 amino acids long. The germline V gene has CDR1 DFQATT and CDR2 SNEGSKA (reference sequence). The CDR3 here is CSATKGGKNIQYF.

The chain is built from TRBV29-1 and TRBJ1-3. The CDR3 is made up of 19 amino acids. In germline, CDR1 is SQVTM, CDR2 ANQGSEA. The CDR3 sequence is CSVEDPEDWDGVSGNTICF. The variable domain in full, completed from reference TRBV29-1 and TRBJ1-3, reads SAVISQKPSRDICQRGTSLTIQCQVDSQVTMMFWYRQQPGQSLTLIATANQGSEATYESGFVIDKFPISRPNLTFSTLTVSNMSPEDSSIYLCSVEDPEDWDGVSGNTICFGEGSWLTVV.

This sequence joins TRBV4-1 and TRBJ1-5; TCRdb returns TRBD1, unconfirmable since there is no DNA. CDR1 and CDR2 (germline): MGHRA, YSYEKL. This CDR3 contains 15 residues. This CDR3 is CASSQDTGHNQPQHF.

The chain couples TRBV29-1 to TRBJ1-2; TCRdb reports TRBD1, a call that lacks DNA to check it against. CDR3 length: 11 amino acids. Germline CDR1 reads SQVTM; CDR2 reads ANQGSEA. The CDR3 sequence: CSVEVGGAYTF.

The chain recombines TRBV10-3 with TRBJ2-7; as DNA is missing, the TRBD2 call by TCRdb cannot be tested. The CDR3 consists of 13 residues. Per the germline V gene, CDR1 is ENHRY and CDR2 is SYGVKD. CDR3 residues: CAATGTRGYEQYF.

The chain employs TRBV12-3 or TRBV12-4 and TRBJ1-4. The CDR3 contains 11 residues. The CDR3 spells CASSPRSRLFF.